Following are 17 T cell receptor beta chains from one sample sequenced in a study of CD8 T cells in ankylosing spondylitis. TCRdb reprocessed the 5' RACE reads via MiXCR and lists one record per CDR3 protein. The sample holds about 240,000 distinct CDR3 sequences, roughly 10% seen once. Input material: blood, either unsorted or a sorted T cell fraction (not recorded which). These TCRs come from a male donor with ankylosing spondylitis or in good health (not recorded which).

The chain employs TRBV27 and TRBJ2-3; D call uncertain. The CDR3 spans 18 residues. The V end was cut by 3 bases, the J end by 6 bases, with 25 bases between. The germline CDR1 and CDR2 sequences are MNHEY and SMNVEV (reference sequence). CDR3 protein: CASSFRRSGPGPGDTQYF. CDR3 in DNA: TGTGCCAGCAGTTTCCGACGATCCGGGCCAGGTCCCGGGGATACGCAGTATTTT.

Ten or more counts support this clonotype. V usage is TRBV12-3 or TRBV12-4 and J usage is TRBJ1-5; maybe TRBD1 (6 bases). The CDR3 totals 14 residues. Trimming removed 6 bases at V and 4 bases at J, with 13 bases between. The CDR3 nucleotides read TGTGCCAGCAGATACGGGACAATTAATCAGCCCCAGCATTTT. Its protein product is CASRYGTINQPQHF.

In this sample, this clonotype turned up many times. The V and J genes are TRBV3-1 and TRBJ2-5; D possibly corresponds to TRBD1 (6 bases). The CDR3 is made up of 14 amino acids. The V end was cut by 4 bases, the J end by 2 bases, with 11 bases between. The germline gives CDR1 LGHDT, CDR2 YNNKEL (reference sequence). The CDR3 bases are TGTGCCAGCAGCCGTCGGGACACTCAAGAGACCCAGTACTTC. It specifies CASSRRDTQETQYF.

This clonotype was counted a few times. This rearrangement joins TRBV7-2 to TRBJ1-6; 7 bases line up with TRBD1. Trimming cost V 8 bases and J 10 bases; bases outside gene matches: 17. Germline CDR1 SGHTA, CDR2 FQGNSA. This CDR3 region has 16 residues. CDR3 sequence: CASSFPGGWAKSPLHF. The CDR3 DNA reads TGTGCCAGCTCCTTCCCAGGGGGGTGGGCCAAATCACCCCTCCACTTT.

The rearrangement links TRBV11-2 to TRBJ2-3; TRBD2 matches at 7 bases. Losses at the gene ends were 1 base for V and 1 base for J; bases not matched to a gene: 5. CDR3 size: 16 residues. Germline V CDR1 and CDR2: SGHAT, FQNNGV. The chain's CDR3 is CASSLVGGSGTDTQYF. CDR3 bases: TGTGCCAGCAGCTTAGTGGGGGGGAGCGGCACAGATACGCAGTATTTT.

J is TRBJ2-3 and V is TRBV20-1; 14 bases map to TRBD2. V shed 6 bases and J 6 bases; nucleotides not matched to a gene: 8. The CDR3 spans 15 residues. CDR1 and CDR2 from the germline V gene are DFQATT and SNEGSKA (reference sequence). The CDR3 protein is CSAQGLAGAGDTQYF. The DNA for the CDR3 is TGCAGTGCCCAGGGACTAGCGGGGGCGGGGGATACGCAGTATTTT.

As regards this clonotype: This may stem from a read error, because a much larger clone lies one nucleotide away. The rearrangement uses TRBV5-1 and TRBJ2-2; TRBD2 agrees at 10 bases. CDR1 is SGHRS, CDR2 YFSETQ, per germline. There are 15 residues in the CDR3. CDR3 sequence reads: CTSSLAGGDTGELFF. The CDR3 DNA follows: TGCACCAGCAGCTTAGCGGGGGGCGACACCGGGGAGCTGTTTTTT.

This clonotype has ten or more counts. The V and J genes are TRBV12-3 or TRBV12-4 and TRBJ1-1; 8 bases line up with TRBD1. This CDR3 has 13 residues. Losses at the gene ends were 5 bases for V and 5 bases for J; bases not matched to a gene: 4. The CDR3 spells CASSNTGGTEAFF. The CDR3 DNA follows: TGTGCCAGCAGTAATACAGGGGGGACTGAAGCTTTCTTT.

The sample holds one count of this clonotype. The chain employs TRBV29-1 and TRBJ2-5; D not certain. The germline V gene has CDR1 SQVTM and CDR2 ANQGSEA. V was shortened by 4 bases and J by 0 bases, with 6 bases between the two germline ends. CDR3 length: 12 residues. This CDR3 is CSVVEYQETQYF. CDR3 coding DNA: TGCAGCGTTGTAGAGTACCAAGAGACCCAGTACTTC.

This chain uses TRBV12-3 or TRBV12-4 with TRBJ2-7, with D possibly matching TRBD2 (6 bases). The CDR3 has 15 residues. The germline V and J ends were trimmed by 5 bases and 0 bases, with 14 bases remaining between them. The CDR3 region has the DNA TGTGCCAGCAGTAGCCCCCGGGGGAGCTCCTACGAGCAGTACTTC. Translating gives CASSSPRGSSYEQYF.

The CDR3 DNA reads as TGTGCCAGCAGCCCTTACCTGGGCTTCGAGCAGTACTTC. Its protein product is CASSPYLGFEQYF. This chain joins TRBV12-3 or TRBV12-4 and TRBJ2-7; D remains unclear. The ends were cut back, 6 bases at V and 6 bases at J, with 15 bases in the middle. The CDR3 spans 13 residues.

The V call is TRBV3-1, the J call TRBJ2-2; D might be TRBD1 (6 bases). CDR3 length: 15 residues. Trimming cost V 11 bases and J 6 bases, with 22 bases left between them. The germline gives CDR1 LGHDT, CDR2 YNNKEL (reference sequence). This chain's CDR3 is CACSPARDMSGELFF. DNA for the CDR3: TGTGCCTGCTCCCCCGCGAGGGACATGTCCGGGGAGCTGTTTTTT. Looking up the rest from reference TRBV3-1 and TRBJ2-2 gives the full variable domain: DTAVSQTPKYLVTQMGNDKSIKCEQNLGHDTMYWYKQDSKKFLKIMFSYNNKELIINETVPNRFSPKSPDKAHLNLHINSLELGDSAVYFCACSPARDMSGELFFGEGSRLTVL.

CDR3: CASSYAGGHEQFF. The CDR3 region has the DNA TGTGCCAGCAGTTACGCTGGGGGGCATGAGCAGTTCTTC. The chain joins TRBV6-2 or TRBV6-3 to TRBJ2-1; tentatively, D is TRBD1 or TRBD2 (6 bases each). Germline values: CDR1 MNHEY, CDR2 SVGEGT. V was shortened by 2 bases and J by 8 bases, with 10 bases between the two germline ends. This CDR3 is 13 amino acids long.

The rearrangement uses TRBV12-3 or TRBV12-4 and TRBJ2-3; 9 bases match TRBD2. The CDR3 has 17 amino acids. V lost 2 bases, J lost 0 bases, and 6 bases stayed unmatched. CDR3 loop: CASSLQAGGASTDTQYF. The CDR3 bases are TGTGCCAGCAGTTTACAAGCGGGAGGCGCGAGCACAGATACGCAGTATTTT.

This clonotype occurred a few times. This rearrangement joins TRBV5-6 to TRBJ1-1, with a weak D call TRBD1 (5 bases). The V and J ends lost 4 bases and 1 base respectively, with 14 bases between them. This CDR3 contains 15 residues. Germline CDR1 SGHDT, CDR2 YYEEEE. The CDR3 here is CASSKMPGRNTEAFF. In DNA form, the CDR3 reads TGTGCCAGCAGCAAAATGCCGGGACGGAACACTGAAGCTTTCTTT.

On this clonotype itself: This may come from a read error, since a much larger clone is one base off. The chain recombines TRBV4-2 with TRBJ2-7; D is possibly TRBD1 (6 bases). The CDR3 contains 14 residues. In germline, CDR1 is LGHNA, CDR2 YNFKEQ. The ends were cut back, 0 bases at V and 6 bases at J, with 12 bases in the middle. Here the CDR3 DNA reads TGTGCCAGCAGCCAAGAGGTGGGACATCGCGAGCAGTACTTC. Its translation is CASSQEVGHREQYF.

This clonotype was detected many times. The chain couples TRBV2 to TRBJ2-1, with D uncertain. This CDR3 has 14 residues. V lost 0 bases to trimming and J lost 10 bases, with 13 bases between them. The germline V gene has CDR1 SNHLY and CDR2 FYNNEI. Here the CDR3 reads CASSEARHVGEQFF. CDR3 DNA: TGTGCCAGCAGTGAAGCGCGTCATGTGGGGGAGCAGTTCTTC. Using reference TRBV2 and TRBJ2-1 for the parts outside the CDR3, the full variable domain is EPEVTQTPSHQVTQMGQEVILRCVPISNHLYFYWYRQILGQKVEFLVSFYNNEISEKSEIFDDQFSVERPDGSNFTLKIRSTKLEDSAMYFCASSEARHVGEQFFGPGTRLTVL.